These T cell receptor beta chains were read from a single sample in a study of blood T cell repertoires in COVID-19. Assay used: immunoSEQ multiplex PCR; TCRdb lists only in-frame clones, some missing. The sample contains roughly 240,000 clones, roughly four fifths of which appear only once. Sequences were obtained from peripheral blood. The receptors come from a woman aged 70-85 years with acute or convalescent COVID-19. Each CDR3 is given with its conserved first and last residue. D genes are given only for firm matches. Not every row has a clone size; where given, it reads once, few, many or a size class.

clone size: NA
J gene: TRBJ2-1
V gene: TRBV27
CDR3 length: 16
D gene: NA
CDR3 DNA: TGTGCCAGCAGTTCCCTGGGGTTTGGAGGGTACAATGAGCAGTTCTTC
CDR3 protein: CASSSLGFGGYNEQFF

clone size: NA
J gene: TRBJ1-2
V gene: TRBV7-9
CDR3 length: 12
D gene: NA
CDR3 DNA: TGTGCCAGCAGCTATGACTTCTATGGCTACACCTTC
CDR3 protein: CASSYDFYGYTF

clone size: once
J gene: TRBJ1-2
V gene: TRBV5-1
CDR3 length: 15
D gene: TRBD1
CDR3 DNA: TGCGCCAGCAGCCCCTGGGACAGGGAAGCCGGAGGCTACACCTTC
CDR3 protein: CASSPWDREAGGYTF

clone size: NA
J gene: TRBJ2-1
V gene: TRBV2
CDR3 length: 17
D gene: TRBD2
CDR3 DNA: TGTGCCAGCAGTGGGCCCCTAGCGGGGGGGCCGGGCAATGAGCAGTTCTTC
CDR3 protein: CASSGPLAGGPGNEQFF

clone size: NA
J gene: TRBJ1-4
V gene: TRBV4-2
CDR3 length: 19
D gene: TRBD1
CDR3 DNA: TGTGCCAGCAGCCAAGATGGAGTGGAGGGACAGACAACTAATGAAAAACTGTTTTTT
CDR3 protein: CASSQDGVEGQTTNEKLFF

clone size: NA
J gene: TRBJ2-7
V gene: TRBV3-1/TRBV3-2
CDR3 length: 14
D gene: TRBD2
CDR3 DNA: TGTGCCAGCAGCCAGGGCGGGGGCTCCTACGAGCAGTACTTC
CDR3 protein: CASSQGGGSYEQYF

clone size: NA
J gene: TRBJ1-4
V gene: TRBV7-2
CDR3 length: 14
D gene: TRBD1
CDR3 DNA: TGTGCCAGCAGCTCAAACAGGGGAGGTGAAAAACTGTTTTTT
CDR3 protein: CASSSNRGGEKLFF

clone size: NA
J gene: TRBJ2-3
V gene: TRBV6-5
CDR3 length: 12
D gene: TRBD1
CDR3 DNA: TGTGCCAGCGCGCAGGGGGCGGATACGCAGTATTTT
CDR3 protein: CASAQGADTQYF

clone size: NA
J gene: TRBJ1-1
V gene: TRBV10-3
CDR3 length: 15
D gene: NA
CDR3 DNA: TGTGCCATCAGTGAGGTAGAGGACTCTTGGACTGAAGCTTTCTTT
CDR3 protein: CAISEVEDSWTEAFF

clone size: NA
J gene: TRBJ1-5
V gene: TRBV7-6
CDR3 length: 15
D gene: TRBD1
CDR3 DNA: TGTGCCAGCAGCTCGTTACAGGGGGCTCTTCAGCCCCAGCATTTT
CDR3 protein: CASSSLQGALQPQHF

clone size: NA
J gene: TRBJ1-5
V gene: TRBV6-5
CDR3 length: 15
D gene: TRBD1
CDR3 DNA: TGTGCCAGCAGTTACTTAGACAGGGGAAATCAGCCCCAGCATTTT
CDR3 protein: CASSYLDRGNQPQHF

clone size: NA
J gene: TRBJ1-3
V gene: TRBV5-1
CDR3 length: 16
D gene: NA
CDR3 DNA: TGCGCCAGCAGCCGGGACTCCATCTCCTCTGGAAACACCATATATTTT
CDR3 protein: CASSRDSISSGNTIYF